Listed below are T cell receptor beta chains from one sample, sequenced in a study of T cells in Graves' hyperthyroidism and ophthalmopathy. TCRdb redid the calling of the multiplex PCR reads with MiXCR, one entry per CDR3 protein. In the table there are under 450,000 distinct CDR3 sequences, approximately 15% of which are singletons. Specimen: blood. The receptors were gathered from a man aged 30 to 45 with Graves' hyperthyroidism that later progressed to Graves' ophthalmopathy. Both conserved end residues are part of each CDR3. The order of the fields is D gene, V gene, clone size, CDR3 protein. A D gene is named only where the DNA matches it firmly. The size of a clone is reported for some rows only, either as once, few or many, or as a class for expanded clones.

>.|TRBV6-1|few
CASSTGSPGEQYF
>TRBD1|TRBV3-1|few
CASSQDLGQARGYTF
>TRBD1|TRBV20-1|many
CRIDRAHEQYF
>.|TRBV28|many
CASGNPRGTTDTQYF
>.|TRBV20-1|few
CSARHRTNEKLFF
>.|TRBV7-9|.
CASSVQQGQNTEAFF
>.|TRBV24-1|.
CATQGEGLTTQYF
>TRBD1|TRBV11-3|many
CASSLRQGSRQETQYF
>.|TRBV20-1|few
CSAISLAGSYEQYF
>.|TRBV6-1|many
CASGLRTNTEAFF
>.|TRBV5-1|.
CASSTEQNKNIQYF
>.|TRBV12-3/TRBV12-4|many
CASRRTGKEAFF
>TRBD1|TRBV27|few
CGSSPGTGTYEQYF
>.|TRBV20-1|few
CSASFPELFF
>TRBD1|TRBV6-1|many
CASNTGGGFNQPQHF
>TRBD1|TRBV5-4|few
CASSWDRTGEQFF
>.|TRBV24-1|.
CATSDPSQGGQETQYF
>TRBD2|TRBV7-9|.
CANSITSGADTQYF
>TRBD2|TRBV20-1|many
CSESAGGTSEQFF
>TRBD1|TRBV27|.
CASSLQGLGGTGQYF
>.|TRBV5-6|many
CASSFGSFGPQHF
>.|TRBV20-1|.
CSARDETEPRMTTEAFF
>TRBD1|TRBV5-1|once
CASSPGTGGMTEAFF
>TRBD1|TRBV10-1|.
CASSPDRTNYGYTF
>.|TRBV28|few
CASSPDLISTDTQYF
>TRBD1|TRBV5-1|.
CVSSLAGTGGYEQYF
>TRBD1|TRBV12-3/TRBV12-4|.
CASSGDRGWGNTIYF
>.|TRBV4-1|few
CASSQDSLRTQYF
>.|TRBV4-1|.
CASSQDVGGLNTGAFF
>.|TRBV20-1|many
CSARDPRLAWETQYF
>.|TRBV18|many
CASSPQYFGNQPQHF
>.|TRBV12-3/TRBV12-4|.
CASSLGAAGNTIYF
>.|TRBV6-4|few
CASTMDRNTGELFF
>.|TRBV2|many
CASSRLAYSNQPQHF
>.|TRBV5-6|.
CASSFTGLSYEQYF
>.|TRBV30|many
CAWSPLVDEQFF
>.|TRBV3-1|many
CASSQDFAGSTEAFF
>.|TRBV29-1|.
CSFVGNTEAFF
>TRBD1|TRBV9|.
CASSVTGGEGNEKLFF
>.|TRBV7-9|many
CASSFHPQGLNTEAFF
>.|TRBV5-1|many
CASSLGLEGYNEQFF
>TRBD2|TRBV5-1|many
CASSLERGYTDTQYF
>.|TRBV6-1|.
CASIAGSSGANVLTF
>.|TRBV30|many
CAWSAHEMRTPNEKLFF
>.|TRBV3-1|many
CASTPNVRDGYSYEQYF
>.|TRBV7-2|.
CASSLALPGGYTF
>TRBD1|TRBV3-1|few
CASSPNSVGTGGSSPLHF
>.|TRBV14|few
CASSLTVGTGELFF
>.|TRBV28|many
CASSVRDGRANYGYTF
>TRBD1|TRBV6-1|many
CASSVRDRVYFDGMNTEAFF